This T cell receptor beta chain originates from a study of PD-L1 blockade in urothelial cancer. Method: immunoSEQ multiplex PCR; TCRdb's copy keeps in-frame clones and lacks some. In the table there are roughly 43,000 clones, roughly 77% of which are singletons. CDR1 and CDR2 from the germline V gene are WSHSY and SAAADI. With V trimmed by 6 bases and J by 3 bases, 2 bases remained unmatched. The CDR3 length is 14 residues. Here the sequenced sample was PBMCs, taken around atezolizumab (anti-PD-L1) treatment. This rearrangement joins TRBV10-2 to TRBJ2-1, with 10 bases that match TRBD2. This clonotype was obtained from a man aged 65 to 79 with urothelial cancer. This chain's CDR3 is CASRVAGGYNEQFF. As DNA, the CDR3 is TGCGCCAGCAGGGTAGCGGGAGGCTACAATGAGCAGTTCTTC.